The 23 T cell receptor beta chains listed next were all sequenced from one sample in a study of T cells in Graves' hyperthyroidism and ophthalmopathy. Researchers amplified the TCR beta CDR3 regions from RNA transcripts. The study used the HTBI primer set for a first-round RT-PCR of the TCR CDR3. One entry per CDR3 protein results from TCRdb running MiXCR on the multiplex PCR reads. This repertoire shows about 520,000 distinct CDR3 sequences, roughly 24% found once; its top ten account for about 11%. The specimen was blood. The receptors shown here come from a woman in her 30s with Graves' ophthalmopathy.

The J gene is TRBJ1-1, the V gene TRBV6-1, with TRBD1 matching 9 bases. The V gene end was trimmed by 4 bases and the J gene end by 3 bases; junction bases not matched to a gene: 6. The CDR3 totals 15 residues. Germline V gene lookup returns CDR1 MNHNS and CDR2 SASEGT. CDR3 DNA sequence: TGTGCCAGCAGTGCGATAACAGGGGGCTACACTGAAGCTTTCTTT. Amino acid sequence: CASSAITGGYTEAFF.

This clonotype was recorded at least ten times. V and J are TRBV2 and TRBJ1-5, with TRBD1 matching 8 bases. The CDR3 runs to 15 residues. CDR1 and CDR2 (germline): SNHLY, FYNNEI. The J segment lost 2 bases and the V segment lost 6 bases, leaving 6 bases of the junction unmatched. In nucleotides, the CDR3 is TGTGCCAGCAGGACCGACAGGGGAGGCAATCAGCCCCAGCATTTT. Translated, it gives CASRTDRGGNQPQHF.

This clonotype was counted only a few times. The V and J genes are TRBV2 and TRBJ1-2; no clear D. This CDR3 contains 14 residues. Per the germline V gene, CDR1 is SNHLY and CDR2 is FYNNEI. Trimming removed 3 bases at V and 6 bases at J, with 14 bases between. Here the CDR3 DNA reads TGTGCCAGCAGTGATGGCCGATCACGGGATGGCTACACCTTC. Residues: CASSDGRSRDGYTF.

CDR3 in DNA: TGTGCCAGCAGTTTGCCCTCCTACGAGCAGTACGTC. It is translated as CASSLPSYEQYV. This chain connects TRBV12-3 or TRBV12-4 to TRBJ2-7, with D hard to call. The germline V and J ends were trimmed by 3 bases and 0 bases, with 3 bases remaining between them. The CDR3 extends over 12 amino acids.

The chain couples TRBV6-1 to TRBJ1-1, with 9 bases identical to TRBD1. Germline CDR1 is MNHNS and CDR2 is SASEGT. CDR3 length: 14 amino acids. Trimming took 5 bases from V and 12 from J; bases not matched to a gene: 13. The CDR3, as DNA: TGTGCCAGCAGTACACCGGGGACAGGGTCCGAGACTTTCTTT. Amino acid sequence: CASSTPGTGSETFF.

This clonotype was seen many times. The chain employs TRBV14 and TRBJ2-5; no definite D call. This CDR3 region has 13 residues. Germline V gene sequence: CDR1 SGHDN, CDR2 FVKESK. The V end lost 0 bases, the J end lost 4 bases, and 6 bases lay between the germline ends. The DNA of the CDR3 is TGTGCCAGCAGCCAAGATCCGGGAGAGACCCAGTACTTC. As protein: CASSQDPGETQYF.

This clonotype was counted ten times or more. CDR3 in amino acids: CASSFYLSYQETQYF. For the CDR3, the DNA is TGTGCCAGCAGCTTTTACTTATCGTACCAAGAGACCCAGTACTTC. V is TRBV5-5 and J is TRBJ2-5; D is ambiguous. Germline V gene lookup returns CDR1 SGHKS and CDR2 YYEKEE (reference sequence). V lost 2 bases, J lost 0 bases, and 11 bases lay in between. The CDR3 sequence is 15 residues long.

V is TRBV24-1 and J is TRBJ2-7, with 7 bases lining up with TRBD2. This CDR3 has 15 amino acids. Trimming removed 2 bases from V and 3 bases from J; junction bases left unmatched: 6. Germline V CDR1 and CDR2: KGHDR, SFDVKD. In DNA form, the CDR3 reads TGTGCCACCAGTGATTGGAGCGGGGCGAACTACGAGCAGTACTTC. Translation gives CATSDWSGANYEQYF.

At least ten counts were recorded for this clonotype. The chain employs TRBV11-1 and TRBJ1-2; 7 nucleotides align to TRBD1. The CDR3 loop spans 17 amino acids. In germline, CDR1 is SGHAT, CDR2 FQDESV (reference sequence). With V trimmed by 1 base and J by 0 bases, 8 bases remained unmatched. Written as DNA, the CDR3 is TGTGCCAGCAGCTTAGGAGCCAGGGGGATACCTAACTATGGCTACACCTTC. Its protein is CASSLGARGIPNYGYTF.

The table lists this clonotype with many counts. The chain has TRBV6-5 and TRBJ1-1; unclear D gene. The CDR3 has 15 residues. Trimming stripped 4 bases from V and 8 bases from J, with 20 bases between. Per the germline V gene, CDR1 is MNHEY and CDR2 is SVGAGI. The CDR3 coding sequence is TGTGCCAGCAGTTCCAACCGGGTGCGGGCGCCGGAAGCTTTCTTT. Translation: CASSSNRVRAPEAFF.

This clonotype was counted many times. The chain joins TRBV7-2 to TRBJ1-2, with D maybe TRBD1 (6 bases). Germline V gene sequence: CDR1 SGHTA, CDR2 FQGNSA. The CDR3 contains 13 residues. Trimming pared 1 base from V and 8 bases from J, leaving 11 bases between. The CDR3 protein is CASSLDRESGYTF. The CDR3 DNA is TGTGCCAGCAGCTTAGACAGGGAGAGCGGCTACACCTTC.

The chain carries TRBV2 and TRBJ2-5; the D call may be TRBD1 or TRBD2 (6 bases each). The germline gives CDR1 SNHLY, CDR2 FYNNEI. CDR3 size: 14 residues. V was cut by 8 bases and J by 3 bases, with 16 bases left in between. This chain's CDR3 is CASRGRRGEETQYF. CDR3 DNA sequence: TGTGCCAGCCGGGGTAGGAGGGGGGAAGAGACCCAGTACTTC.

The rearrangement links TRBV27 to TRBJ2-4; 7 bases align to TRBD1. The J segment lost 9 bases and the V segment lost 5 bases, leaving 10 bases of the junction unmatched. The germline gives CDR1 MNHEY, CDR2 SMNVEV (reference sequence). The CDR3 runs to 14 residues. CDR3 sequence (DNA): TGTGCCAGCAGTCGCCGACAGGGAATAACCATTCAGTACTTC. It yields the protein CASSRRQGITIQYF.

In its sample, this clonotype was seen many times. The rearrangement links TRBV6-2 or TRBV6-3 to TRBJ1-1; maybe TRBD1 (6 bases). Trimming took off 7 bases at V and 0 bases at J, with 24 bases between the two ends. Looked up from germline, CDR1 is MNHEY and CDR2 is SVGEGT. The CDR3 is 18 residues long. The CDR3 region is CASKSPGGGPHMNTEAFF. CDR3 nucleotides: TGTGCCAGCAAATCCCCCGGGGGCGGACCACACATGAACACTGAAGCTTTCTTT.

This clonotype was counted only a few times. In DNA form, the CDR3 reads TGTGCCAGCAGCTTGGGGGTTTCGGGCGGCTACACCTTC. This sequence encodes CASSLGVSGGYTF. The V gene is TRBV7-3, the J gene TRBJ1-2; maybe TRBD1 (5 bases). V dropped 3 bases and J dropped 8 bases, with 13 bases sitting between them. The germline CDR1 and CDR2 sequences are SGHTA and FQGTGA. CDR3 length: 13 amino acids.

Worth noting for this clonotype: A much larger clone sits a single nucleotide away, making a read error possible. V and J are TRBV3-1 and TRBJ1-1; no reliable D call. Trimming left V 5 bases short and J 1 base short, with 14 bases between. The CDR3 sequence is 15 residues long. CDR1 is LGHDT, CDR2 YNNKEL, per germline (reference sequence). For the CDR3, the DNA is TGTGCCAGCAGCTACCCCCCCGAGGGGAACACTGAAGCTTTCTTT. Its translation: CASSYPPEGNTEAFF.

The gene calls are TRBV12-3 or TRBV12-4 and TRBJ2-7, with D possibly matching TRBD1 (6 bases). The ends were cut back, 7 bases at V and 3 bases at J, with 10 bases in the middle. The CDR3 is made up of 12 amino acids. The CDR3 reads CASIGQNYEQYF. The CDR3 DNA is TGTGCCAGCATAGGACAGAACTACGAGCAGTACTTC.

This clonotype appeared a single time. The rearrangement uses TRBV27 and TRBJ2-5; 8 bases map to TRBD1. This CDR3 region has 12 residues. V was pared by 10 bases and J by 4 bases, with 5 bases of the junction left unmatched. Germline V gene data show CDR1 as MNHEY and CDR2 as SMNVEV (reference sequence). This CDR3 reads CANRGLGETQYF. CDR3 DNA: TGTGCCAACAGGGGGTTGGGAGAGACCCAGTACTTC.

This clonotype was counted a single time. The chain couples TRBV6-1 to TRBJ1-1; no firm D call. Germline V gives CDR1 MNHNS, CDR2 SASEGT. This CDR3 region has 13 residues. V gave up 8 bases and J gave up 3 bases, with 13 bases separating them. CDR3 in DNA: TGTGCCAGCCCGAGGCAGGCGGACACTGAAGCTTTCTTT. It encodes CASPRQADTEAFF.

The chain employs TRBV13 and TRBJ1-2; TRBD1 might be the D (5 bases). The germline V gene encodes CDR1 PRHDT and CDR2 FYEKMQ (reference sequence). The CDR3 covers 11 residues. V dropped 1 base and J dropped 10 bases, with 7 bases sitting between them. In nucleotides, the CDR3 is TGTGCCAGCAGCTTAGCAGGGAACTACACCTTC. This gives the protein CASSLAGNYTF.

This clonotype was found many times. This chain joins TRBV7-2 and TRBJ1-1, with TRBD1 matching 7 bases. Germline V CDR1 and CDR2: SGHTA, FQGNSA. The CDR3 totals 13 residues. Unmatched junction bases numbered 7, after V lost 4 bases and J lost 8 bases. DNA for the CDR3: TGTGCCAGCAGCTCCACAGGGGCGCCGGAAGCTTTCTTT. As protein: CASSSTGAPEAFF.

There are many counts of this clonotype. As DNA, the CDR3 is TGTGCCAGCAGAGGACAGGGTGACACTGAAGCTTTCTTT. Its translation: CASRGQGDTEAFF. The chain uses TRBV7-6 and TRBJ1-1, with 8 bases aligning to TRBD1. V was pared by 6 bases and J by 3 bases, with 3 bases of the junction left unmatched. The CDR3 loop spans 13 amino acids. Germline lookup yields CDR1 SGHVS and CDR2 FNYEAQ.

The table lists this clonotype with a few counts. The J gene is TRBJ1-2, the V gene TRBV29-1, with D uncertain. Trimming removed 3 bases from V and 4 bases from J, with 9 bases in between. This CDR3 region has 12 residues. CDR1 is SQVTM and CDR2 is ANQGSEA in the germline V gene. CDR3 nucleotide sequence: TGCAGCGTTGAGGGTTACCTCTATGGCTACACCTTC. Amino acids: CSVEGYLYGYTF.